This TCR beta chain was documented in a study of beta chain features in type 1 diabetes. About the study: Cell yields, gender and age were comparable in patients and healthy donors.

Study observations and caveats: It was not settled here whether HLA type affects TCRB rearrangement. Sampled from patients, naive, central memory and Treg TCRB repertoires appeared more similar than those sampled from healthy donors.

CDR1 and CDR2 from the germline V gene are LGHNA and YSLEER. The V gene end was trimmed by 1 base and the J gene end by 2 bases; junction bases not matched to a gene: 3. There are 15 residues in the CDR3. Sorting with CD45RO/CCR7/CD25/CD127/CD95/CD27 yielded naive, central memory, regulatory and stem-like memory CD4+ cells. Every isolated RNA sample was fully reverse transcribed, so sequencing captured expressed TCRB transcripts. Generated by immunoSEQ multiplex PCR, the TCRdb table keeps only in-frame clones and is missing some. The data show about 160,000 clones, with 7.5% to 10% seen just once and less than 3% held by the top ten. This clone came up many times. Its antigen is not identified.

The receptor comes from a woman in her late teens or twenties in good health. The chain links TRBV4-3 to TRBJ2-7; 9 bases line up with TRBD2. Sequencing input: central memory CD4+ T cells from blood. CDR3 DNA sequence: TGCGCCAGCAGCCAAGGACTAGCGGCCACCTACGAGCAGTACTTC. Translated: CASSQGLAATYEQYF.